This entry lists 5 T cell receptor beta chains sequenced from one sample in a study of shared clonotypes between healthy human individuals. CD45RO negativity and positive selection for CCR7 defined naive CD8 cells, a population that excluded terminally differentiated effector memory CD45RA+ cells. Using immunoSEQ multiplex PCR, the repertoire was profiled, and TCRdb retains in-frame clones only, with some absent. Of roughly 810,000 clones listed, about 96% were seen once; the top ten hold about 0.22%. The source material was naive CD8+ T cells sorted from blood. These receptor sequences come from a man aged 30-40 years in good health.

The chain joins TRBV5-5 to TRBJ2-7; 13 bases agree with TRBD2. CDR1 and CDR2 from the germline V gene are SGHKS and YYEKEE (reference sequence). V gave up 0 bases and J gave up 6 bases; unmatched junction bases: 9. This CDR3 has 17 residues. The CDR3 reads CASSLEGTSGMAGEQYF. CDR3 DNA sequence: TGTGCCAGCAGCTTGGAAGGGACTAGCGGGATGGCAGGCGAGCAGTACTTC.

The CDR3 region is CASSVDERQPQHF. The CDR3 DNA is TGTGCCAGCAGCGTAGATGAGCGTCAGCCCCAGCATTTT. The chain couples TRBV9 to TRBJ1-5; D is uncertain. CDR1 is SGDLS and CDR2 is YYNGEE in the germline V gene. The CDR3 is 13 amino acids. Trimming removed 0 bases from V and 6 bases from J, with 7 bases in between.

As for this clone: Germline and junction disagree at one end, which may indicate a read error. This chain connects TRBV7-3 to TRBJ2-3; TRBD2 matches 9 bases. The CDR3 length is 16 residues. CDR1 and CDR2 from the germline V gene are SGHTA and FQGTGA. CDR3 sequence: CASSLTSGWLTDTQYF. Here the CDR3 DNA reads TGTGCCAGCAGCCTAACTAGCGGGTGGCTCACAGATACGCAGTATTTT.

V and J are TRBV9 and TRBJ2-1; D not certain. The CDR3 has 14 amino acids. Trimming removed 4 bases at V and 1 base at J, with 9 bases between. Germline V gene sequence: CDR1 SGDLS, CDR2 YYNGEE. The CDR3, as DNA: TGTGCCAGCAGCCCCAGCTCTTCCTACAATGAGCAGTTCTTC. This gives the protein CASSPSSSYNEQFF.

This clone came up a few times. The genes are TRBV10-3 and TRBJ1-1; unclear D gene. This CDR3 spans 17 amino acids. V gave up 3 bases and J gave up 0 bases, with 17 bases separating them. Germline lookup yields CDR1 ENHRY and CDR2 SYGVKD. CDR3 coding DNA: TGTGCCATCAGTGAACCGGGCGCACTTTACCTGAACACTGAAGCTTTCTTT. Translated: CAISEPGALYLNTEAFF.